These 5 T cell receptor beta chains were all obtained from the same sample, sequenced in a study of post-analysis software for immune sequencing data. General study results and limits: Five TRBV segments, including TRBV5-6, TRBV5-1 and TRBV20-1, were more frequent in patients than controls.

These TCRs' antigens remain unknown. Unique molecular identifiers featured in each of the TCR beta cDNA libraries. TCRdb processed the PCR reads anew with MiXCR; each CDR3 protein has one entry. This table holds 750,000 to 950,000 distinct CDR3 sequences, just over 45% found once. Sequenced input: blood. These receptors came from a girl aged 5-17 years with multiple sclerosis.

This clonotype occurred a few times. The chain recombines TRBV13 with TRBJ2-5, with 10 positions matching TRBD1. This CDR3 contains 16 residues. V was clipped by 5 bases and J by 5 bases; unmatched bases: 11. Germline V gene data show CDR1 as PRHDT and CDR2 as FYEKMQ (reference sequence). The CDR3: CASSVSATGGKETQYF. CDR3 in DNA: TGTGCCAGCAGCGTTAGCGCGACAGGGGGCAAGGAGACCCAGTACTTC.

The chain carries TRBV7-6 and TRBJ2-1; TRBD2 agrees at 10 bases. V lost 1 base, J lost 7 bases, and 19 bases stayed unmatched. This CDR3 contains 20 residues. CDR1 and CDR2 from the germline V gene are SGHVS and FNYEAQ. CDR3 amino acids: CASSLGLAGGVRGPGNEQFF. CDR3 in DNA: TGTGCCAGCAGCTTAGGACTAGCGGGCGGAGTGAGGGGGCCTGGGAATGAGCAGTTCTTC.

This chain connects TRBV29-1 to TRBJ1-2; D is undetermined. The CDR3 length is 13 residues. Trimming took off 0 bases at V and 5 bases at J, with 10 bases between the two ends. From germline, CDR1 is SQVTM and CDR2 ANQGSEA. The CDR3 region is CSVEEGRVYGYTF. The CDR3 nucleotides are TGCAGCGTTGAAGAAGGACGGGTGTATGGCTACACCTTC.

This clonotype occurred a few times. The genes are TRBV12-3 or TRBV12-4 and TRBJ1-5, with 7 positions matching TRBD1. CDR3 length: 14 amino acids. The J segment lost 6 bases and the V segment lost 3 bases, leaving 5 bases of the junction unmatched. CDR3 in DNA: TGTGCCAGCAGTTTTGAGGGACAGACTCAGCCCCAGCATTTT. Residues: CASSFEGQTQPQHF.

The chain employs TRBV20-1 and TRBJ2-2; a possible D gene is TRBD2 (6 bases). Germline CDR1 and CDR2: DFQATT and SNEGSKA (reference sequence). The V end was cut by 3 bases, the J end by 5 bases, with 13 bases between. This CDR3 has 14 amino acids. The CDR3 nucleotides read TGCAGTGCTAGCGCGGGGCGCACGACCGGGGAGCTGTTTTTT. It yields the protein CSASAGRTTGELFF.